This T cell receptor (beta chain) is from a study of early T cells in non-severe SARS-CoV-2 infection. Study in general: Sequencing was performed on bulk RNA from unsorted whole blood, leaving chains unpaired.

Whole-study results and caveats: VDJdb matching skewed toward anti-spike CD8 responses, missing private and CD4 specificities.

This clonotype was counted at least ten times. Its antigen is currently unknown. Germline assignment: CDR1 SQVTM and CDR2 ANQGSEA. The CDR3 spans 14 residues. V lost 6 bases, J lost 3 bases, and 10 bases stayed unmatched. MiXCR, applied by TCRdb to the 5' RACE reads, yields one record per CDR3 protein. The sample has around 66,000 distinct CDR3 sequences, approximately 13% seen once. V gene TRBV29-1 combines with J gene TRBJ2-7; 8 nucleotides align to TRBD2. Material for sequencing was whole blood. The source of this sequence is an adult who was a healthcare worker with PCR-confirmed SARS-CoV-2 infection or an uninfected control (not recorded which). CDR3 region: CSVAPGLGDYEQYF. CDR3 nucleotide sequence: TGCAGCGTCGCACCGGGACTAGGAGACTACGAGCAGTACTTC.